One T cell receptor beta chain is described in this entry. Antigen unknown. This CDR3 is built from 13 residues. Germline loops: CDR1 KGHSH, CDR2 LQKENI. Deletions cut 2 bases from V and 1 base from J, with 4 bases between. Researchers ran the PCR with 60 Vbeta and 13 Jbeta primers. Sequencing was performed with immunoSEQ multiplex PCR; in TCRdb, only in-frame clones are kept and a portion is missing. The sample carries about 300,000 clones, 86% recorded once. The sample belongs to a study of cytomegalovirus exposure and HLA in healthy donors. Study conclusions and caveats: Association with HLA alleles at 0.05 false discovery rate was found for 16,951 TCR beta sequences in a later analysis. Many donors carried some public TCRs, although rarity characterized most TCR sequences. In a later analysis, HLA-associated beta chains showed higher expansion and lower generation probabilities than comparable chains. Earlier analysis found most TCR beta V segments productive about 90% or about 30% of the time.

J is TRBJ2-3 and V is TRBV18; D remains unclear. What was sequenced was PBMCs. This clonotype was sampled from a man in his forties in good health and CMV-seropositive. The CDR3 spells CASSPARTDTQYF. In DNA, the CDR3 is TGTGCCAGCTCACCAGCGCGCACAGATACGCAGTATTTT.